This T cell receptor beta chain came from a study of shared clonotypes between healthy human individuals. Study outcomes and limitations: Rarefaction exposed incomplete sorted-subset sequencing despite large depth. Compared with clonotypes that all four donors shared, non-shared clonotypes had lower generation probabilities.

Each of the donors was a healthy adult who was HIV-negative and had not had a recent acute infection or vaccination. Concerning this clone itself: No antigen is known for it.

Germline V CDR1 and CDR2: LNHDA, SQIVND (reference sequence). V was clipped by 4 bases and J by 6 bases, with 6 bases between them. The CDR3 loop spans 12 amino acids. The test was conducted at deep level. The method was immunoSEQ multiplex PCR; TCRdb's version includes in-frame clones alone and lacks a portion of them. The table records over a million clones, approximately 97% of them present only once. The TCR sequence derives from a man aged 25-40 years in good health. The specimen was naive CD4+ T cells sorted from blood. Subset meaning: CD45RA+ positively selected. The chain combines TRBV19 with TRBJ1-4; no clear D. The CDR3 loop is CASSSRDEKLFF. The CDR3 bases are TGTGCCAGTAGTAGTCGAGATGAAAAACTGTTTTTT.